What follows describes a single T cell receptor beta chain. Its antigen is unknown. This entry belongs to a study of shared clonotypes between healthy human individuals. In the original analysis: ImmunoSEQ only sent back junction sequences with no quality scores, so filtering was done differently. Assay used: immunoSEQ multiplex PCR; TCRdb lists only in-frame clones, some missing. V and J calls and clone size come straight from that table; D and trimming were deduced from the DNA. The repertoire holds around 430,000 clones, with around 79% as singletons. Study conclusions and caveats: The expectation was that sequencing depth would affect clonotype sharing among donors.

The sequencing input was PBMCs. This receptor was identified in a woman in her thirties or forties in good health. Some clones in this sample may be carry-over from other donors' samples.

The CDR3 reads CASSLVTPAGGHYNEQFF. In DNA form, the CDR3 reads TGTGCCAGCAGCTTAGTGACACCGGCGGGAGGCCACTACAATGAGCAGTTCTTC. V is TRBV11-1 and J is TRBJ2-1; 8 bases align to TRBD2. The length of the CDR3 is 18 residues. The germline V gene has CDR1 SGHAT and CDR2 FQDESV (reference sequence). J was trimmed by 3 bases and V by 1 base; bases with no gene match: 11.